The 5 T cell receptor beta chains listed next were all sequenced from one sample in a study of shared clonotypes between healthy human individuals. TCRdb's copy holds only in-frame clones and misses some; the assay was immunoSEQ multiplex PCR. Altogether 2 million to 2.5 million clones are present, about 94% being singletons, with the ten largest covering over 0.1%. Material: naive CD4+ T cells sorted from blood. Specified subset: CD45RA+ positively selected. All receptors come from a young man in good health.

The genes are TRBV11-2 and TRBJ2-2; tentative D call: TRBD1 (5 bases). The germline V gene encodes CDR1 SGHAT and CDR2 FQNNGV. This CDR3 is built from 15 residues. Deletions cut 5 bases from V and 0 bases from J, with 10 bases between. The CDR3 spells CASSGSGSNTGELFF. The DNA of the CDR3 is TGTGCCAGCAGCGGCTCAGGGTCGAACACCGGGGAGCTGTTTTTT.

J is TRBJ1-1 and V is TRBV7-9; D is perhaps TRBD1 (6 bases). The CDR3 is made up of 12 amino acids. The V and J ends lost 8 bases and 6 bases respectively, with 13 bases between them. The V gene's germline CDR1 is SEHNR and CDR2 FQNEAQ (reference sequence). The CDR3 loop reads CASGWDTPEAFF. As DNA, the CDR3 is TGTGCCAGCGGTTGGGACACTCCTGAAGCTTTCTTT.

The chain couples TRBV6-5 to TRBJ1-2; TRBD1 is a possible D gene (5 bases). V lost 6 bases, J lost 7 bases, and 18 bases lay in between. Germline V gives CDR1 MNHEY, CDR2 SVGAGI. The CDR3 contains 14 residues. This CDR3 reads CASSRTGGNGGYTF. The CDR3 nucleotides are TGTGCCAGCAGCCGAACGGGGGGTAATGGTGGCTACACCTTC.

Note on this clone: This sample includes further DNA sequences coding for the same CDR3. The chain joins TRBV19 to TRBJ2-5; D unclear. The ends were cut back, 4 bases at V and 5 bases at J, with 5 bases in the middle. This CDR3 is built from 11 residues. CDR1 and CDR2 from the germline V gene are LNHDA and SQIVND (reference sequence). The CDR3 is CASSTSETQYF. CDR3 nucleotides: TGTGCCAGTAGTACTTCGGAGACCCAGTACTTC.

This chain links TRBV29-1 with TRBJ1-2; a weak D match, TRBD1 (5 bases). This CDR3 contains 15 residues. The germline V gene has CDR1 SQVTM and CDR2 ANQGSEA. V was pared by 0 bases and J by 0 bases, with 11 bases between. The CDR3 loop reads CSVEDAGEANYGYTF. CDR3 DNA: TGCAGCGTTGAAGACGCGGGGGAAGCTAACTATGGCTACACCTTC.